The text below deals with one TCR beta chain. The entry originates in a study of shared clonotypes between healthy human individuals. Produced via immunoSEQ multiplex PCR; TCRdb's table is partial and in-frame only. The repertoire has millions of clones, 90% to 95% of them found once; the top ten carry roughly 0.15%. The V end was cut by 5 bases, the J end by 3 bases, with 10 bases between. Germline CDR1 is SGHTA and CDR2 is FQGNSA. There are 14 residues in the CDR3. The clonotype comes from a man between 18 and 29 years old in good health. Sequenced sample: naive CD4+ T cells sorted from blood. The subset was: CD45RA+ positively selected. V usage is TRBV7-2 and J usage is TRBJ2-2; tentative D call: TRBD1 (6 bases). For the CDR3, the DNA is TGTGCCAGCAGCCCCAGGGGAGACACCGGGGAGCTGTTTTTT. It is translated as CASSPRGDTGELFF. The full variable domain, completed using reference TRBV7-2 and TRBJ2-2, is GAGVSQSPSNKVTEKGKDVELRCDPISGHTALYWYRQSLGQGLEFLIYFQGNSAPDKSGLPSDRFSAERTGGSVSTLTIQRTQQEDSAVYLCASSPRGDTGELFFGEGSRLTVL.